This passage covers 26 T cell receptor beta chains from one sample sequenced in a study of shared clonotypes between healthy human individuals. Profiling relied on immunoSEQ multiplex PCR, and the TCRdb table lists in-frame clones only, not all of them. In the table there are roughly 2.2 million clones, 85% to 95% of which are singletons. Sequenced material: naive CD4+ T cells from PBMCs. Subset of the sample: CD45RA+ positively selected. These receptors were obtained from a man younger than 30 in good health. Some clones in this sample may be carry-over from other donors' samples.

V gene TRBV6-6 combines with J gene TRBJ2-7; 11 nucleotides match TRBD2. The CDR3 is made up of 15 amino acids. Germline V gene lookup returns CDR1 MNHNY and CDR2 SVGAGI (reference sequence). J gave up 7 bases and V 6 bases, and 11 bases lay outside the gene matches. CDR3 bases: TGTGCCAGCAGCTCTGATAGCGGGAGGGCGACTGAGCAGTACTTC. Encoded protein: CASSSDSGRATEQYF.

J is TRBJ2-7 and V is TRBV7-9; D not certain. This CDR3 region has 14 residues. V was shortened by 1 base and J by 3 bases, with 10 bases between the two germline ends. From germline, CDR1 is SEHNR and CDR2 FQNEAQ (reference sequence). The CDR3 coding sequence is TGTGCCAGCAGCTTAGTTTCAGGCGACTACGAGCAGTACTTC. Translated: CASSLVSGDYEQYF.

This chain joins TRBV5-4 and TRBJ1-2; D call uncertain. The CDR3 covers 16 residues. CDR1 and CDR2 (germline): SGHNT, YYREEE (reference sequence). V was clipped by 3 bases and J by 4 bases, with 19 bases between them. The CDR3 spells CASSWGVYSPTYGYTF. The DNA of the CDR3 is TGTGCCAGCAGCTGGGGAGTTTATTCCCCTACCTATGGCTACACCTTC.

Concerning this clone itself: Other DNA sequences in this specimen translate into the identical CDR3. This rearrangement joins TRBV28 to TRBJ2-1, with TRBD2 matching 12 bases. The ends lost 5 bases at V and 7 bases at J; junction bases unmatched: 6. The CDR3 spans 15 residues. The germline V gene has CDR1 MDHEN and CDR2 SYDVKM. CDR3 amino acids: CASSRLAGGRNEQFF. CDR3 in DNA: TGTGCCAGCAGTCGGCTAGCGGGAGGGCGGAATGAGCAGTTCTTC. Supplemented by reference TRBV28 and TRBJ2-1, the full variable domain reads DVKVTQSSRYLVKRTGEKVFLECVQDMDHENMFWYRQDPGLGLRLIYFSYDVKMKEKGDIPEGYSVSREKKERFSLILESASTNQTSMYLCASSRLAGGRNEQFFGPGTRLTVL.

The genes are TRBV19 and TRBJ1-1; D gene ambiguous. Looked up from germline, CDR1 is LNHDA and CDR2 is SQIVND (reference sequence). CDR3 length equals 11 residues. V was cut by 10 bases and J by 1 base, with 7 bases left in between. DNA of the CDR3: TGTGCCACCGCTAAGAACACTGAAGCTTTCTTT. Protein product: CATAKNTEAFF.

This chain joins TRBV30 and TRBJ2-2; 9 nucleotides match TRBD1. The CDR3 is 14 residues long. Germline V CDR1 and CDR2: GTSNPN, SVGIG (reference sequence). Trimming cost V 8 bases and J 4 bases; bases outside gene matches: 8. In DNA, the CDR3 is TGTGCCAAAGACAGGGGGAGTAGCACCGGGGAGCTGTTTTTT. This encodes CAKDRGSSTGELFF.

The chain recombines TRBV10-3 with TRBJ2-2; D is ambiguous. CDR1 and CDR2 (germline): ENHRY, SYGVKD. Trimming removed 8 bases from V and 2 bases from J, with 18 bases in between. The CDR3 has 16 amino acids. This chain's CDR3 is CAIRPWGSSNTGELFF. CDR3 in DNA: TGTGCCATCCGCCCCTGGGGTAGCAGCAACACCGGGGAGCTGTTTTTT.

The count of this clone is one. Other DNA sequences in this specimen translate into the identical CDR3. V gene TRBV5-1 combines with J gene TRBJ1-4; 11 nucleotides align to TRBD1. CDR3 size: 14 residues. From germline, CDR1 is SGHRS and CDR2 YFSETQ. Trimming cost V 3 bases and J 8 bases; bases outside gene matches: 3. The CDR3, as DNA: TGCGCCAGCAGCTGGACAGGGGGCGGGGAAAAACTGTTTTTT. Protein product: CASSWTGGGEKLFF.

V and J are TRBV7-6 and TRBJ1-5; D unclear. Between the trimmed V and J ends, which lost 1 base and 1 base, there was a span of 5 bases. CDR3 length: 14 residues. Germline-derived CDR1 and CDR2 are SGHVS and FNYEAQ. DNA of the CDR3: TGTGCCAGCAGCTTAGGCACAAGCAATCAGCCCCAGCATTTT. Amino acid sequence: CASSLGTSNQPQHF.

DNA of the CDR3: TGTGCCAGCAGCCCAGCGACTAGCGGGGGCCTCCTGGGGCAGTACTTC. Translation gives CASSPATSGGLLGQYF. This rearrangement joins TRBV4-2 to TRBJ2-7; TRBD2 matches 12 bases. The CDR3 is 16 amino acids. The V gene end was trimmed by 4 bases and the J gene end by 9 bases; junction bases not matched to a gene: 13. Germline loops: CDR1 LGHNA, CDR2 YNFKEQ.

This chain uses TRBV12-5 with TRBJ1-1, with unresolved D. Trimming took off 5 bases at V and 1 base at J, with 17 bases between the two ends. This CDR3 has 16 residues. The germline CDR1 and CDR2 sequences are LGHNT and FRNRAP. The CDR3 DNA reads TGTGCTAGTGGTGCCGCTTCTGGACTCACGAACACTGAAGCTTTCTTT. Its translation: CASGAASGLTNTEAFF. The full variable domain, in which reference TRBV12-5 and TRBJ1-1 provide the parts outside the CDR3, is DARVTQTPRHKVTEMGQEVTMRCQPILGHNTVFWYRQTMMQGLELLAYFRNRAPLDDSGMPKDRFSAEMPDATLATLKIQPSEPRDSAVYFCASGAASGLTNTEAFFGQGTRLTVV.

The V and J genes are TRBV5-5 and TRBJ2-7; D unclear. The V end was cut by 0 bases, the J end by 11 bases, with 15 bases between. The CDR3 length is 13 residues. CDR1 is SGHKS and CDR2 is YYEKEE in the germline V gene (reference sequence). CDR3 residues: CASSLDVTRYEYF. In nucleotides, the CDR3 is TGTGCCAGCAGCTTGGATGTGACGAGATATGAGTACTTC.

The chain has TRBV28 and TRBJ2-2, with unresolved D. The CDR3 has 14 amino acids. CDR1 and CDR2 from the germline V gene are MDHEN and SYDVKM. V gave up 7 bases and J gave up 0 bases, with 9 bases separating them. CDR3 loop: CASTPGPNTGELFF. The CDR3 nucleotides are TGTGCCAGCACCCCCGGCCCGAACACCGGGGAGCTGTTTTTT.

In DNA, the CDR3 is TGTGCCAGCAGCCAAGGGGGGGTCCTAAACTATGGCTACACCTTC. Translating it yields CASSQGGVLNYGYTF. The chain recombines TRBV14 with TRBJ1-2; weak D call: TRBD1 (5 bases). The V gene lost 1 base and the J gene lost 2 bases, with 11 bases spanning the gap. This CDR3 contains 15 residues. Germline V lookup: CDR1 SGHDN, CDR2 FVKESK. Full variable domain (outside the CDR3, taken from reference TRBV14 and TRBJ1-2): EAGVTQFPSHSVIEKGQTVTLRCDPISGHDNLYWYRRVMGKEIKFLLHFVKESKQDESGMPNNRFLAERTGGTYSTLKVQPAELEDSGVYFCASSQGGVLNYGYTFGSGTRLTVV.

CDR3: CASSKSGDPAWLQPQHF. The CDR3 nucleotides read TGTGCCAGCAGCAAATCTGGGGACCCCGCTTGGCTTCAGCCCCAGCATTTT. The chain is built from TRBV21-1 and TRBJ1-5. TRBV21-1 is marked as a pseudogene. This CDR3 has 17 residues.

V usage is TRBV30 and J usage is TRBJ2-5; D might be TRBD1 or TRBD2, each matching 5 bases. Trimming stripped 3 bases from V and 8 bases from J, with 19 bases between. This CDR3 region has 14 residues. Germline assignment: CDR1 GTSNPN and CDR2 SVGIG (reference sequence). The CDR3 spells CAWRSGTFSGTQYF. The CDR3 DNA sequence: TGTGCCTGGAGGTCAGGGACCTTTTCGGGCACCCAGTACTTC. The variable domain in full, with the rest retrieved from reference TRBV30 and TRBJ2-5, is SQTIHQWPATLVQPVGSPLSLECTVEGTSNPNLYWYRQAAGRGLQLLFYSVGIGQISSEVPQNLSASRPQDRQFILSSKKLLLSDSGFYLCAWRSGTFSGTQYFGPGTRLLVL.

V and J are TRBV10-3 and TRBJ2-2; tentative D call: TRBD1 (5 bases). V was pared by 7 bases and J by 0 bases, with 9 bases between. The germline CDR1 and CDR2 sequences are ENHRY and SYGVKD. CDR3 length: 14 residues. CDR3 DNA sequence: TGTGCCATCATGAAAGGGGCGAACACCGGGGAGCTGTTTTTT. Encoded protein: CAIMKGANTGELFF.

As for this clone: Other DNA sequences within the sample encode an identical CDR3. This chain connects TRBV5-1 to TRBJ2-3; perhaps D is TRBD1 or TRBD2 (5 bases each). From germline, CDR1 is SGHRS and CDR2 YFSETQ. Trimming pared 3 bases from V and 3 bases from J, leaving 8 bases between. The CDR3 sequence is 13 residues long. This CDR3 is CASSWGGTDTQYF. CDR3 in DNA: TGCGCCAGCAGCTGGGGCGGGACAGATACGCAGTATTTT. The entire variable domain, with the rest obtained from reference TRBV5-1 and TRBJ2-3, is as follows: KAGVTQTPRYLIKTRGQQVTLSCSPISGHRSVSWYQQTPGQGLQFLFEYFSETQRNKGNFPGRFSGRQFSNSRSEMNVSTLELGDSALYLCASSWGGTDTQYFGPGTRLTVL.

The chain is built from TRBV20-1 and TRBJ2-5; the D is unclear. This CDR3 spans 11 amino acids. V was shortened by 6 bases and J by 5 bases, with 10 bases between the two germline ends. Germline V gene data show CDR1 as DFQATT and CDR2 as SNEGSKA (reference sequence). This CDR3 is CSAGSWETQYF. Written as DNA, the CDR3 is TGCAGTGCCGGAAGCTGGGAGACCCAGTACTTC.

The chain recombines TRBV5-1 with TRBJ2-2, with D unresolved. The CDR3 is 16 amino acids. V lost 3 bases and J 0 bases, leaving 12 bases between the germline ends. CDR1 is SGHRS, CDR2 YFSETQ, per germline. The CDR3 DNA is TGCGCCAGCAGCTCGTCAGGTTTCGCGAACACCGGGGAGCTGTTTTTT. It translates to CASSSSGFANTGELFF.

This clone turned up a few times. This sequence joins TRBV28 and TRBJ1-5, with D possibly being TRBD1 (5 bases). Germline V lookup: CDR1 MDHEN, CDR2 SYDVKM. V dropped 6 bases and J dropped 4 bases, with 16 bases sitting between them. CDR3 size: 15 residues. The CDR3 sequence: CASSPGRGKNQPQHF. CDR3 bases: TGTGCCAGCAGCCCCGGGAGGGGAAAGAATCAGCCCCAGCATTTT.

The genes are TRBV6-5 and TRBJ1-5; D unclear. Trimming left V 6 bases short and J 6 bases short, with 12 bases between. The CDR3 length is 13 residues. Germline V gene lookup returns CDR1 MNHEY and CDR2 SVGAGI. The CDR3 sequence is CASSPEPGQPQHF. CDR3 sequence (DNA): TGTGCCAGCAGCCCCGAACCGGGTCAGCCCCAGCATTTT.

V and J are TRBV6-1 and TRBJ2-7; D unclear. CDR1 is MNHNS, CDR2 SASEGT, per germline. Trimming removed 5 bases at V and 4 bases at J, with 12 bases between. This CDR3 contains 13 residues. CDR3 in amino acids: CASSFSAAYEQYF. CDR3 coding DNA: TGTGCCAGCAGTTTCAGCGCCGCTTACGAGCAGTACTTC.

This clone was found once. The J gene is TRBJ1-1, the V gene TRBV6-6; D gene uncertain. Germline assignment: CDR1 MNHNY and CDR2 SVGAGI (reference sequence). Trimming took 4 bases from V and 3 from J, leaving 12 bases between them. The CDR3 sequence is 14 residues long. The CDR3 DNA is TGTGCCAGCAGTTCTGATCATCAATACACTGAAGCTTTCTTT. The encoded protein is CASSSDHQYTEAFF.

The chain uses TRBV7-6 and TRBJ1-5, with 7 bases matching TRBD1. Germline trimming cut 5 bases from V and 6 bases from J; bases unmatched to any gene: 13. The CDR3 totals 16 residues. Germline V gives CDR1 SGHVS, CDR2 FNYEAQ. CDR3 sequence: CASSPRTGGLTQPQHF. The CDR3 bases are TGTGCCAGCAGCCCGAGGACAGGAGGATTGACTCAGCCCCAGCATTTT. Drawing the rest from reference TRBV7-6 and TRBJ1-5, the complete variable domain is GAGVSQSPRYKVTKRGQDVALRCDPISGHVSLYWYRQALGQGPEFLTYFNYEAQQDKSGLPNDRFSAERPEGSISTLTIQRTEQRDSAMYRCASSPRTGGLTQPQHFGDGTRLSIL.

Comment on this clone: A read error may account for a junction end that differs from germline. Other DNA sequences in the same sample also yield this CDR3. This chain joins TRBV5-1 and TRBJ2-7; D may be TRBD1 or TRBD2 (5 bases each). Per germline, CDR1 SGHRS and CDR2 YFSETQ. This CDR3 contains 14 residues. CDR3 bases: TGCGCCAGCAGCTTCCGGACGGGGACCTATGAGCAGTACTTC. Translating it yields CASSFRTGTYEQYF. The variable domain in full, with the rest retrieved from reference TRBV5-1 and TRBJ2-7, is KAGVTQTPRYLIKTRGQQVTLSCSPISGHRSVSWYQQTPGQGLQFLFEYFSETQRNKGNFPGRFSGRQFSNSRSEMNVSTLELGDSALYLCASSFRTGTYEQYFGPGTRLTVT.